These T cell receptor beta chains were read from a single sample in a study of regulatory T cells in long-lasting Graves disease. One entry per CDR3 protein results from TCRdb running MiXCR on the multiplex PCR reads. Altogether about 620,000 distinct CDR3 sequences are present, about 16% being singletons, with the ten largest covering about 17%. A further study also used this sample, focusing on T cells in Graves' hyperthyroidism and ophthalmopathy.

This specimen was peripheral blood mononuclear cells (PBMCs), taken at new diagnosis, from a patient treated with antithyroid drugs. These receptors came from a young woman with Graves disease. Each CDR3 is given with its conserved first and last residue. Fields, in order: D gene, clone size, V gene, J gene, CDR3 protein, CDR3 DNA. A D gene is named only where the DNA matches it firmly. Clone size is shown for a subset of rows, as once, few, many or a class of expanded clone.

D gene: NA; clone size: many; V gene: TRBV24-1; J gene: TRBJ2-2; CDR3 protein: CATRETGNTGELFF; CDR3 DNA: TGTGCCACCAGAGAAACAGGGAACACCGGGGAGCTGTTTTTT
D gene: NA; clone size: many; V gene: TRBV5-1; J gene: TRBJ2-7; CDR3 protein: CASSSGIYEQYF; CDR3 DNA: TGTGCCAGCAGTTCCGGGATCTACGAGCAGTACTTC
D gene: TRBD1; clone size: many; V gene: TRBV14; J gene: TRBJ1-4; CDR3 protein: CASSRIGTGDLFF; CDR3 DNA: TGTGCCAGCAGCCGGATTGGAACAGGGGATCTGTTTTTT
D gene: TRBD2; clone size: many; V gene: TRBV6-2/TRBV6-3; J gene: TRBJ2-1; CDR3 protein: CASTRGSSNEQFF; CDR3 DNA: TGTGCCAGCACCCGCGGGAGTAGCAATGAGCAGTTCTTC
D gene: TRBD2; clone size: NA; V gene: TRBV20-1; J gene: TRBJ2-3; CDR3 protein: CSEAGGNTDTQYF; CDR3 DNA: TGCAGTGAGGCGGGAGGGAACACAGATACGCAGTATTTT
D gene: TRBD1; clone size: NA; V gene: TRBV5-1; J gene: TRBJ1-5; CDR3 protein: CASSTGTGRDQPQHF; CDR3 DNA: TGCGCCAGCAGCACCGGGACAGGGAGAGATCAGCCCCAGCATTTT
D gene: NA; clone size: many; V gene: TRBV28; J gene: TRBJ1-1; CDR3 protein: CASSFSGRRTEAFF; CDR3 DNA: TGTGCCAGCAGTTTTTCCGGGCGCCGCACTGAAGCTTTCTTT
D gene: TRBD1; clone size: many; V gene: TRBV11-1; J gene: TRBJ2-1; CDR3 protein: CASTKRRGTGSYNEQFF; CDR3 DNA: TGTGCCAGCACCAAAAGAAGGGGGACAGGTAGCTACAATGAGCAGTTCTTC
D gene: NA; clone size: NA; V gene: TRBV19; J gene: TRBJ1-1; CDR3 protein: CASSRLPGAVTEAFF; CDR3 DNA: TGTGCCAGTAGTAGACTACCAGGGGCGGTCACTGAAGCTTTCTTT
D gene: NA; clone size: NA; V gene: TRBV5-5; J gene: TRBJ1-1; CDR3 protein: CASSYGAASSMNTEAFF; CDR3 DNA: TGTGCCAGCTCTTATGGGGCGGCCTCCTCTATGAACACTGAAGCTTTCTTT
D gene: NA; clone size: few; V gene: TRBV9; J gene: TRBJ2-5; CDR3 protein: CASSVDSVQETQYF; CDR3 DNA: TGTGCCAGCAGCGTAGATTCAGTCCAAGAGACCCAGTACTTC
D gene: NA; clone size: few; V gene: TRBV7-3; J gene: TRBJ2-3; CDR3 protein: CASSLGKGLTQYF; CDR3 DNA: TGTGCCAGCAGCTTAGGTAAAGGGTTGACGCAGTATTTT
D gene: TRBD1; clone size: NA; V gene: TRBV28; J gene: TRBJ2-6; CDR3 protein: CASNQGAANVLTF; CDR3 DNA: TGTGCCAGCAATCAGGGGGCGGCCAACGTCCTGACTTTC
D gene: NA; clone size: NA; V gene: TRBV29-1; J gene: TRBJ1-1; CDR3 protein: CSSRWGTTETFF; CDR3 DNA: TGCAGCAGTCGCTGGGGAACCACTGAAACTTTCTTT
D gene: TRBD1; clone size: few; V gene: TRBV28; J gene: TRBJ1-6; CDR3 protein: CASSPPGTGTSPLHF; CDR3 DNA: TGTGCCAGCAGTCCACCCGGGACAGGGACTTCACCCCTCCACTTT
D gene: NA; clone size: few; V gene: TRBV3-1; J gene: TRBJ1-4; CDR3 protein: CASSQVSREKLFF; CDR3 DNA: TGTGCCAGCAGCCAAGTGTCTCGGGAAAAACTGTTTTTT
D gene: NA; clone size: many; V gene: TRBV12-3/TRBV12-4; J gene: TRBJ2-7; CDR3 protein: CASRHQSTYEQYF; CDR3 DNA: TGTGCCAGCAGACATCAATCCACCTACGAGCAGTACTTC
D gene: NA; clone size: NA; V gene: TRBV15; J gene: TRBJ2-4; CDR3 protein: CATSRDLDSGSIQYF; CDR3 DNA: TGTGCCACCAGCAGAGATTTAGACTCTGGGAGCATTCAGTACTTC
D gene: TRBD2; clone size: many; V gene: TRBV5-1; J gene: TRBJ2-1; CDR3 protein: CASSGGTSSVDEQFF; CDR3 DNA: TGCGCCAGCAGCGGGGGGACTAGCTCAGTGGATGAGCAGTTCTTC
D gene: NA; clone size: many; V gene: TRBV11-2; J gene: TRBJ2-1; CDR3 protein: CASSDLPSSYNEQFF; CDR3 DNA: TGTGCCAGCAGCGATTTACCGAGCTCCTACAATGAGCAGTTCTTC
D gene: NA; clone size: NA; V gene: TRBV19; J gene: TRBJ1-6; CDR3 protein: CASSIFSGGNSPLHF; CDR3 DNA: TGTGCCAGTAGTATATTCTCCGGGGGTAATTCACCCCTCCACTTT
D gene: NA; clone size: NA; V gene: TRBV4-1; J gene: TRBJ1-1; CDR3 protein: CASSHPPNALNTEAFF; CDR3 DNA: TGCGCCAGCAGCCACCCCCCAAATGCCTTGAACACTGAAGCTTTCTTT
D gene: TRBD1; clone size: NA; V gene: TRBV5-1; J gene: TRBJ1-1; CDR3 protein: CASTTDGQGFTEAFF; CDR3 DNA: TGCGCCAGCACCACGGACGGACAGGGGTTCACTGAAGCTTTCTTT
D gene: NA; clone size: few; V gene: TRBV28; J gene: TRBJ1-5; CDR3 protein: CASSYGGGGSNQPQHF; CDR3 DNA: TGTGCCAGCAGCTATGGTGGGGGTGGGAGCAATCAGCCCCAGCATTTT
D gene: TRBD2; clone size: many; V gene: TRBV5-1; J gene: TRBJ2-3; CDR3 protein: CASSPHTSGITDTQYF; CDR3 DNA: TGCGCCAGCAGCCCTCATACTAGCGGGATAACAGATACGCAGTATTTT
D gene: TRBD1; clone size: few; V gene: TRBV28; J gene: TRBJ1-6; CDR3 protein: CASTPGQGSSPLHF; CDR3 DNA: TGTGCCAGCACTCCGGGACAGGGCTCATCACCCCTCCACTTT
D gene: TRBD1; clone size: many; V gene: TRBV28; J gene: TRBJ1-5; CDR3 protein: CASSLGQGGRPQHF; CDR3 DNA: TGTGCCAGCAGTTTAGGACAGGGCGGGAGACCCCAGCATTTT
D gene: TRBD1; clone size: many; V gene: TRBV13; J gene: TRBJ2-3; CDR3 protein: CASSLTGDLDTQYF; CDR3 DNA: TGTGCCAGCAGCTTGACAGGGGACTTAGATACGCAGTATTTT
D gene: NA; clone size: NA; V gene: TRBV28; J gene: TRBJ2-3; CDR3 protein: CASSPGQSPYTQYF; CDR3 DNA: TGTGCCAGCAGTCCCGGCCAATCCCCCTATACGCAGTATTTT
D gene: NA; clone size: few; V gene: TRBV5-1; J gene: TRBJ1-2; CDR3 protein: CASSLRTTTANYGYTF; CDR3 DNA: TGCGCCAGCAGCTTGAGGACAACCACTGCTAACTATGGCTACACCTTC
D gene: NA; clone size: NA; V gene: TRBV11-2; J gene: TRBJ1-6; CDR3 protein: CASSFLSGISSYNSPLHF; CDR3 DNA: TGTGCCAGCAGCTTCCTTTCAGGGATAAGCTCCTATAATTCACCCCTCCACTTT
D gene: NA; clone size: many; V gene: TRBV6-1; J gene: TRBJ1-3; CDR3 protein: CASLKHPGPGNTIYF; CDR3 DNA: TGTGCCAGCCTTAAACACCCAGGTCCTGGAAACACCATATATTTT
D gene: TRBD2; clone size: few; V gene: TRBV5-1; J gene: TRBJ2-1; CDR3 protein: CASSLVLAGHNEQFF; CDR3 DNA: TGCGCCAGCAGCTTGGTACTAGCGGGTCATAATGAGCAGTTCTTC
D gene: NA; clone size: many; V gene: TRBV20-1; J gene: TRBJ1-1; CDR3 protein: CSANPLLLYTEAFF; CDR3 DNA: TGCAGTGCTAACCCCCTCCTTTTGTACACTGAAGCTTTCTTT
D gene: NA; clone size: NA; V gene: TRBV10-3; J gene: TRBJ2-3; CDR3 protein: CAISADQISQYF; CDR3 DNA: TGTGCCATCAGTGCAGACCAGATTTCGCAGTATTTT
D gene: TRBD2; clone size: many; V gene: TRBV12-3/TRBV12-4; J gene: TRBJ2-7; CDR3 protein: CASSLLAGLDYEQYF; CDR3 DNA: TGTGCCAGCAGTTTACTAGCGGGACTAGACTACGAGCAGTACTTC
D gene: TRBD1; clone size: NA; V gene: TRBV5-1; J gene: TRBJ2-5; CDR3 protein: CASSLATGGKETQYF; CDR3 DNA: TGCGCCAGCAGCTTGGCGACAGGGGGGAAGGAGACCCAGTACTTC
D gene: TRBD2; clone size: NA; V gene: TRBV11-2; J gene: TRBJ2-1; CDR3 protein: CASSLATSGTYNEQFF; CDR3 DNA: TGTGCCAGCAGCTTAGCGACTAGCGGGACCTACAATGAGCAGTTCTTC
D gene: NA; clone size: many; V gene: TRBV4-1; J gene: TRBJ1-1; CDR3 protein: CASSQRGGAEAFF; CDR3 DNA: TGCGCCAGCAGCCAAAGAGGGGGGGCTGAAGCTTTCTTT
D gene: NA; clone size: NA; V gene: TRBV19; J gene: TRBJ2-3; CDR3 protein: CASTTGISDTQYF; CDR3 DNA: TGTGCCAGCACAACAGGGATCTCAGATACGCAGTATTTT
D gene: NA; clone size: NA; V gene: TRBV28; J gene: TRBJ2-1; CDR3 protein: CASSILPYYNEQFF; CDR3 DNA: TGTGCCAGCAGTATACTCCCATACTACAATGAGCAGTTCTTC
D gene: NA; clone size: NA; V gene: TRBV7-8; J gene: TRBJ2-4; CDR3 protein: CASSLGGRGAKNIQYF; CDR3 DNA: TGTGCCAGCAGCTTAGGAGGTCGGGGGGCCAAAAACATTCAGTACTTC
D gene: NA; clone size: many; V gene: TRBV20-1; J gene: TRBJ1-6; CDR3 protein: CSARAGPYSPLHF; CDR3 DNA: TGCAGTGCCCGCGCGGGGCCGTATTCACCCCTCCACTTT
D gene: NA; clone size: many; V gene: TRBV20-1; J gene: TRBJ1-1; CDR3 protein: CSARGGGGRNTEAFF; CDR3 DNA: TGCAGTGCTAGAGGGGGCGGGGGCCGGAACACTGAAGCTTTCTTT
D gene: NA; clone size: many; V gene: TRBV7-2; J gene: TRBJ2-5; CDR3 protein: CASSLSPPPGTQYF; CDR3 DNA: TGTGCCAGCAGCCTCTCCCCGCCGCCGGGGACCCAGTACTTC
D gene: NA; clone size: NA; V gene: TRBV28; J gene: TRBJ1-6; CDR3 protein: CASSLQAYSKSYNSPLHF; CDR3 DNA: TGTGCCAGCAGTTTGCAGGCCTATTCAAAAAGCTATAATTCACCCCTCCACTTT
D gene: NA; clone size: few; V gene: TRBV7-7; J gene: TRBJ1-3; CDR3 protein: CASSLGTGSGNTIYF; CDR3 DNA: TGTGCTAGCAGCTTAGGAACAGGGTCTGGAAACACCATATATTTT
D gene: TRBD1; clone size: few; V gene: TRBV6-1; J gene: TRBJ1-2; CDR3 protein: CASRVTGAYNYGYTF; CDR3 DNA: TGTGCCAGCAGAGTTACAGGGGCGTATAACTATGGCTACACCTTC
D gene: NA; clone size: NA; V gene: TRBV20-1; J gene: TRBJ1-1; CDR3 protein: CSATEARGENTEAFF; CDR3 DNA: TGCAGTGCCACTGAGGCGCGAGGAGAGAACACTGAAGCTTTCTTT